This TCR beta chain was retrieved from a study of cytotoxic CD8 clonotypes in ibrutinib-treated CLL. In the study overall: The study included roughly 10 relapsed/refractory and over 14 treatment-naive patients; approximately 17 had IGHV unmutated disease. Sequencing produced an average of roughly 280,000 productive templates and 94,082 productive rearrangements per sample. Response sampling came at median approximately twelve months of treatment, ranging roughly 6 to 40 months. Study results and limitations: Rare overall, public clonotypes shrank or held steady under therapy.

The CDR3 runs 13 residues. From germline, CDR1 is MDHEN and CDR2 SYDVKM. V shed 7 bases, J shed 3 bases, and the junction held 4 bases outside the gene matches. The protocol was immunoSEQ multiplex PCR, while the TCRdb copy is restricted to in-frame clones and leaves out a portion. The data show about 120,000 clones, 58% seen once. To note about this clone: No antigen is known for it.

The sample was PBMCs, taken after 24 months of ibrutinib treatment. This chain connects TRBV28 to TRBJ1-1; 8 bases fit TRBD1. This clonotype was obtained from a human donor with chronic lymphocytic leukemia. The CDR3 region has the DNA TGTGCCAGCAAGGCAGGGGGCTACACTGAAGCTTTCTTT. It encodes CASKAGGYTEAFF.